The sequence of this T cell receptor beta chain was determined in a study of cytomegalovirus exposure and HLA in healthy donors (dated by TCRdb to 2016 to 2017). A note on the overall study: An earlier analysis of some 600 of the donors reported under 300 Gb of sequence data and around 100 million unique TCR beta sequences obtained from around 190 million T cells. Typing coverage varied by locus: roughly 629-630 donors for A, B, C, DRB1 and DQB1; more than 500 for DQA1; about 590 for DPA1; approximately 490 for DPB1. To predict cytomegalovirus infection status, the study brought together high-throughput TCR immunosequencing, statistical association of individual TCRs with disease status, and machine learning. Roughly 5 DR-DQ haplotypes were handled as single units for association and clustering because linkage in the cohort was strong. HLA typing included class I and class II loci at four-digit resolution. The study aimed to test whether signatures of past pathogen exposure could be identified by cataloging public T cell receptors. Roughly 300 gigabases of sequencing data and 70 million to 100 million unique TCR sequences made up an early release that covered approximately 650 HLA-typed donors. The later analysis used no new phenotypic data to find candidate immune exposures, relying instead on TCR beta sequences and their occurrence across donors. A separate validation cohort of approximately 120 different subjects was used in addition to the roughly 670-subject first cohort. Using immunosequencing, the study profiled T cell repertoires from some 670 subjects and related those repertoires to cytomegalovirus serostatus. Genome-wide SNP genotypes for about three fifths of the 666 donors were used in a later genetic analysis, which treated that subset as a discovery cohort. To decide whether each TCR beta V gene segment behaved as functional or pseudogenic, an earlier analysis of some 540 of the donors relied on high-throughput TCR beta sequencing. Donor age, sex, ethnicity and CMV serostatus were compiled together with the repertoire data. Of the roughly 390 genotyped donors, around 81% fell in the genetic ancestry cluster associated with self-reported Caucasian donors. To study patterns of TCR occurrence, a later analysis re-analyzed previously published TCR beta repertoires from hundreds of donors and added high-resolution HLA genotyping. All discovery cohort repertoires had been generated using a single sequencing platform. Across 300 to 400 genotyped donors of the cohort, an average of roughly 250,000 unique TCR beta nucleotide sequences per donor were sequenced, and approximately 19% of those sequences were non-productive. Findings and caveats that apply to the study as a whole: An earlier analysis of approximately 500 of the donors showed that most TCR beta V segments appeared in productive rearrangements either about 87% or about 30% of the time, which broadly matched IMGT annotations. A cluster of highly shared sequence variants was judged likely to be a technical artifact of the sequencing pipeline. A later analysis found that TCR association rates varied across HLA loci, with DRB1 alleles showing the most associated TCRs and HLA-C alleles the fewest. The classifier was reported to diagnose cytomegalovirus status with high specificity and sensitivity in both the original cohort and the validation cohort. Compared with the approximately 720-donor mean, donors in an Asian-associated ancestry cluster had fewer N-insertions in productive TCRs, according to a later genetic analysis. According to a later analysis, parvovirus B19, influenza, CMV and Epstein-Barr virus appeared linked to several top co-occurrence clusters. The 87-base-pair reads could not distinguish some IMGT-functional V segments, including TRBV6-2 and TRBV6-3, so those segments were excluded. HLA typing was unavailable for some donors at each locus, so association tests used only the typed subset. The cohort was sequenced for TCR beta chains only, and without alpha or paired-chain data the features that could be detected were limited. A later analysis found that HLA-associated TCR beta chains were more clonally expanded and had lower generation probabilities than equally common non-associated chains. According to a later analysis, most CMV-associated TCR beta chains appeared to be HLA-restricted, and the HLA associations seemed to be driven largely by CMV exposure. At a false discovery rate of 0.05, a later analysis linked roughly 17,000 TCR beta sequences to specific HLA alleles. About 17 rarely observed V segments, including chromosome 9 orphons, were excluded from the earlier analysis of several hundred of the donors because counts were too low. The presence/absence analyses assumed that sequencing depth was roughly uniform across donors, and that assumption may not be true. A further reported finding was that TCR beta sequences accurately predicted the HLA-A and HLA-B alleles for most subjects in the first cohort. In the study, around 160 TCR beta chains were listed as associated with cytomegalovirus. Strong co-occurrence of HLA alleles, especially DR and DQ, made assigning TCR associations to individual alleles difficult. Linkage disequilibrium might explain the correlated functional status among segregating V segments, but an unknown experimental factor could not be excluded. Three of the identified cytomegalovirus-associated TCR beta chains were confirmed in vitro to be specific for cytomegalovirus antigens. In a later genetic analysis, a missense DCLRE1C variant was associated with V-gene and J-gene trimming of TCR beta chains, and the association was replicated in an independent cohort. Most TCR sequences were seen in very few donors, while some public TCRs were found in many individuals. According to the authors, the approach could potentially be generalized to other disease states and immunological phenotypes. CMV serostatus was the only immune exposure information available for the cohort.

Library creation used the immunoSEQ multiplex PCR assay. For the multiplex PCR, a mixture combining 60 forward primers for TCR Vbeta segments and 13 reverse primers for TCR Jbeta segments was used. Amplification of the CDR3 region of rearranged TCR beta genes was performed with a multiplex PCR assay on genomic DNA. The Illumina HiSeq System was used to sequence the amplified TCR beta libraries as 87-base-pair reads. In the original analysis: In a later analysis, 80 million or so unique TCR beta chains were counted across the 650 to 700 repertoires, and roughly 11 million of these chains were shared by at least two donors. To remove PCR and sequencing errors, raw reads were error-corrected and collapsed into unique sequences using a nearest-neighbor algorithm that merged closely related sequences. CDR3 sequences were aligned to IMGT reference sequences to assign V, D and J gene segments. For a sequence to be retained, a match of at least six nucleotides to both a V gene segment and a J gene segment was required. Rearrangements were classified as productive when the CDR3 lacked stop codons and remained in frame with V and J, and all other rearrangements were classified as non-productive. CDR3 was defined by IMGT convention, running from the second conserved V-encoded cysteine to the conserved J-encoded phenylalanine. The earlier analysis of about 500 of the donors excluded sequences that lacked an unambiguous match to a single V gene segment. In an earlier analysis of 587 of the donors, V segments were called functional above 56.7% productive rearrangements and were called segregating when the between-donor standard deviation exceeded 5%. A statistical classification framework was developed to diagnose cytomegalovirus status using the catalog of TCR beta chain sequences. In a later analysis, V and J genes were assigned by comparing TCR nucleotide sequences against IMGT/GENE-DB human TR gene sequences. A later analysis assigned CDR3 sequences and most-parsimonious VDJ recombination scenarios with the TCRdist pipeline. In a later analysis, every TCR beta chain was defined by the combination of its CDR3 amino acid sequence and its V-gene family, and reads without a unique V-gene family were dropped. In a later analysis, several hundred highly shared, low-generation-probability nucleotide sequences were removed to address suspected cross-contamination and a sequencing artifact. In a later analysis, a clonal expansion index for each public chain was calculated from normalized within-repertoire ranks of inferred template counts. In a later analysis, generation probabilities were computed with a VDJ recombination model fitted to out-of-frame rearrangements, and the resulting probabilities were checked against IGoR. A later analysis scored TCR-TCR, TCR-HLA and TCR-CMV co-occurrence with hypergeometric tests, applying a repertoire-size bias correction to TCR pairs. To estimate false discovery rates, a later analysis permuted the HLA or CMV assignments 20 times. In a later analysis, co-occurring TCRs were grouped using DBSCAN, with TCRdist sequence similarity added in when clustering inside HLA-allele-positive subsets. Co-occurrence clustering excluded repertoires with fewer than 30,000 or more than 120,000 public chains, plus five with anomalous nucleotide sharing. Entries here come from immuneACCESS through TCRdb and include only in-frame sequences with V and J called. Some clones fail to appear in such tables; in the studies checked, an unresolved V gene covers under half of the shortfall, and the cause of the remainder is unknown. D and trimming were read from the DNA, whereas the V and J calls and clone size are those reported in that table. The table kept for this sample lists some 110,000 clones. The ten largest clones take up approximately 6.8% of the sample.

CDR1 and CDR2 are read off the germline V gene as MNHEY and SVGAGI. Trimming at the junction amounts to 5 bases on V and 3 bases on J, and the germline ends lie 10 bases apart. The CDR3 measures 13 amino acids from cysteine to phenylalanine. Only the CDR3 portion is preserved as DNA: 39 bases, with reading frame beginning at the first base. About this clone itself: Its antigen specificity is not known.

The cohort consisted of 666 healthy bone marrow donors. Cohort members were all nominally healthy when sampled, although unrecorded immune exposures were likely present. The donor tested CMV seropositive, placing the donor among the 250 to 350 seropositive members of the cohort. A peripheral blood sample was collected from each donor, and TCR beta sequencing was performed on peripheral blood mononuclear cells. The Qiagen DNeasy Blood Extraction Kit was used to extract genomic DNA from the blood cell samples. This clonotype originated in a man aged 40-49 years in good health and CMV-seropositive. Input material: PBMCs. The rearrangement combines TRBV6-5 with TRBJ1-2; TRBD1 might be the D gene, on 5 matching bases. The bases are TGTGCCAGCAGTCCGTTAGGGGACTATGGCTACACCTTC. The resulting protein is CASSPLGDYGYTF.